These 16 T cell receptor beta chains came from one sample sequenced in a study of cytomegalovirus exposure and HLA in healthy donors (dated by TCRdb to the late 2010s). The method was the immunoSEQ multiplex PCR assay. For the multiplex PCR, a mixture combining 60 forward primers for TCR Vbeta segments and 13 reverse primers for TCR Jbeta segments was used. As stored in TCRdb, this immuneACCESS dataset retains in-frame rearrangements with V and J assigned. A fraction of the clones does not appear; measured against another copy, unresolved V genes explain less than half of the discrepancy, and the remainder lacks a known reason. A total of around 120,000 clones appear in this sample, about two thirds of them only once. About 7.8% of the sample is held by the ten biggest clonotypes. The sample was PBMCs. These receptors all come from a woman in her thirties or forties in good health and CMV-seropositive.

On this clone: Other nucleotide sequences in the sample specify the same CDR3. The CDR3 region is CASSEGTAQETQYF. In DNA form, the CDR3 reads TGCGCCAGCAGCGAGGGTACAGCTCAAGAGACCCAGTACTTC. The chain combines TRBV5-1 with TRBJ2-5; weak D call: TRBD2 (5 bases). The CDR3 is made up of 14 amino acids. V lost 4 bases and J lost 2, with 12 bases in between. Per germline, CDR1 SGHRS and CDR2 YFSETQ.

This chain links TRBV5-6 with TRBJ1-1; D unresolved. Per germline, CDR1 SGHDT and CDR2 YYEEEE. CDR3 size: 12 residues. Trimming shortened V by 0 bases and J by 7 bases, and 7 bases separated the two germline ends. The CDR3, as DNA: TGTGCCAGCAGCTTGGGAGACTTTGAAGCTTTCTTT. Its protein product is CASSLGDFEAFF.

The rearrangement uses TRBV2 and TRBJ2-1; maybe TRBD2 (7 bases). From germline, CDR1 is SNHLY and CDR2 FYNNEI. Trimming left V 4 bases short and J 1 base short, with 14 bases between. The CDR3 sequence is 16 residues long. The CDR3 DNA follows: TGTGCCAGCAGTGCCCTGGGGGGGCTATCCTACAATGAGCAGTTCTTC. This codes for CASSALGGLSYNEQFF.

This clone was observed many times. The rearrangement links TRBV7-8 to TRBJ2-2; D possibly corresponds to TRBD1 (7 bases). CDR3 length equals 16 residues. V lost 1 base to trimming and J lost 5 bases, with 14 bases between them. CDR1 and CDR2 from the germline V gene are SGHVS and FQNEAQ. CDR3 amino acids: CASSLVVRGVTGELFF. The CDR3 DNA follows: TGTGCCAGCAGCTTAGTCGTCAGGGGGGTTACCGGGGAGCTGTTTTTT.

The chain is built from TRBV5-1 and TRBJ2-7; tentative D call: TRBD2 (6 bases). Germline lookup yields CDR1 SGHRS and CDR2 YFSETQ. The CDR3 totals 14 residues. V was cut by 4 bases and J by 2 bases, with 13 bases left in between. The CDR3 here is CASSLGTETYEQYF. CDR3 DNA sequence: TGCGCCAGCAGCCTCGGGACTGAGACCTACGAGCAGTACTTC.

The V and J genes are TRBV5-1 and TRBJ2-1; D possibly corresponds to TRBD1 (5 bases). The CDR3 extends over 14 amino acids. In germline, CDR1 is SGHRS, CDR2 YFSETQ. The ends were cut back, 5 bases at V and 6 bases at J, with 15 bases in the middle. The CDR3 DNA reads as TGCGCCAGCAGAATCCAGGGTTCAGCCAATGAGCAGTTCTTC. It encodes CASRIQGSANEQFF.

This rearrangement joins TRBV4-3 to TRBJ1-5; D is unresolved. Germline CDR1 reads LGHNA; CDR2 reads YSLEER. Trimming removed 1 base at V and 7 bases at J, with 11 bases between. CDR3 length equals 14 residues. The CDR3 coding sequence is TGCGCCAGCAGCCAAGGGGGAGGAGGGCAGCCCCAGCATTTT. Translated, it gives CASSQGGGGQPQHF.

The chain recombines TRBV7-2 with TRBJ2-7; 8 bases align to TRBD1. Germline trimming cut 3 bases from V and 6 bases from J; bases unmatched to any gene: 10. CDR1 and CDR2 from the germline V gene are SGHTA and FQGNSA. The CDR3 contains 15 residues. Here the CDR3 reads CASSFSGQGLREQYF. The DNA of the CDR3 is TGTGCCAGCAGCTTCAGTGGACAGGGATTGCGCGAGCAGTACTTC.

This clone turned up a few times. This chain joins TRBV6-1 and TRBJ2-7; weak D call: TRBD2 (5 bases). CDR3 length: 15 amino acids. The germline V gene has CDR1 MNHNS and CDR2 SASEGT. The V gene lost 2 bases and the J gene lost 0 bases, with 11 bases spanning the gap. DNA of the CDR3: TGTGCCAGCAGTGAATATGAGACTAACTCCTACGAGCAGTACTTC. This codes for CASSEYETNSYEQYF.

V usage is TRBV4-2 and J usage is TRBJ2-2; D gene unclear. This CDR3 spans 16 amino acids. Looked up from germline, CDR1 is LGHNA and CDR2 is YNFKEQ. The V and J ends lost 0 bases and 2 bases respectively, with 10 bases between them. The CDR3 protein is CASSQDNAVNTGELFF. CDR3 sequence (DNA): TGTGCCAGCAGCCAAGATAATGCGGTAAACACCGGGGAGCTGTTTTTT.

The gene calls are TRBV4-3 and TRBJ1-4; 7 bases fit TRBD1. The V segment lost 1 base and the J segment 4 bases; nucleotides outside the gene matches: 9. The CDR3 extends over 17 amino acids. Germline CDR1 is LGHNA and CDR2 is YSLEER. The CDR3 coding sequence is TGCGCCAGCAGCCAAGGGTCTCCGGGACAGCTTAATGAAAAACTGTTTTTT. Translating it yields CASSQGSPGQLNEKLFF.

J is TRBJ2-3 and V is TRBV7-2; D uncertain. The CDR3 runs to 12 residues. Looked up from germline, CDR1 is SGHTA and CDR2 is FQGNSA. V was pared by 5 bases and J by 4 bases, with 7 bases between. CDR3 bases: TGTGCCAGCAGCGCAGGTTCAGATACGCAGTATTTT. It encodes CASSAGSDTQYF. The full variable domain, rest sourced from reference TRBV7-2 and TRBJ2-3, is GAGVSQSPSNKVTEKGKDVELRCDPISGHTALYWYRQSLGQGLEFLIYFQGNSAPDKSGLPSDRFSAERTGGSVSTLTIQRTQQEDSAVYLCASSAGSDTQYFGPGTRLTVL.

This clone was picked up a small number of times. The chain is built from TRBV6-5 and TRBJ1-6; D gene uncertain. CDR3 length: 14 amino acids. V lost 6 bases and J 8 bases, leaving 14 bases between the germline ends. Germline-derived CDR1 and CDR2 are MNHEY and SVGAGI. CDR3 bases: TGTGCCAGCAGACCTGCGGGCGTTGATTCACCCCTCCACTTT. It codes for CASRPAGVDSPLHF.

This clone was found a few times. The CDR3 nucleotides read TGCGCCAGCAGCCATGTGGACAGCAAGACGACTGAAGCTTTCTTT. Protein sequence: CASSHVDSKTTEAFF. The V and J genes are TRBV4-3 and TRBJ1-1; D might be TRBD1 (6 bases). Deletions cut 3 bases from V and 5 bases from J, with 16 bases between. The CDR3 is 15 residues long. Germline CDR1 LGHNA, CDR2 YSLEER.

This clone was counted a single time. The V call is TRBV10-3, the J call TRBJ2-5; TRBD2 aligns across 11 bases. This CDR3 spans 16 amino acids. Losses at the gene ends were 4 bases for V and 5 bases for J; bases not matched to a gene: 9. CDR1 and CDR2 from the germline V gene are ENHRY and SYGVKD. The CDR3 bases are TGTGCCATCAGTGGTGGTAGCGGGGGGGCAGGGGAGACCCAGTACTTC. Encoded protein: CAISGGSGGAGETQYF.

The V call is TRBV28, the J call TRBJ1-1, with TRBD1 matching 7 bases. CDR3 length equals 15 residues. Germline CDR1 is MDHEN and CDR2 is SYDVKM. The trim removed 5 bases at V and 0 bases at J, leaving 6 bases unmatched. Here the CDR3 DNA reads TGTGCCAGCAGTAAAGGGGGCACGGTGAACACTGAAGCTTTCTTT. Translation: CASSKGGTVNTEAFF.